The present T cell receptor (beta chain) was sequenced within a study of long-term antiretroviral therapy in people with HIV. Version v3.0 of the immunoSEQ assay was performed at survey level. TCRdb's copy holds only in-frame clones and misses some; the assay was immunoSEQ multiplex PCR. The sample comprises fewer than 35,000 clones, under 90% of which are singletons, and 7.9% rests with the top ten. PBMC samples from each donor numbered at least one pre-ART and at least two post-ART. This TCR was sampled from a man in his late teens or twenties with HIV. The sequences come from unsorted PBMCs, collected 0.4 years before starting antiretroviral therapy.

The CDR3 loop is CASSFRGLAEYTQYF. The CDR3 nucleotides read TGTGCCAGCAGTTTTCGGGGGCTAGCGGAGTATACGCAGTATTTT. The chain couples TRBV28 to TRBJ2-3, with D perhaps TRBD2 (7 bases). The CDR3 is 15 residues long. The germline gives CDR1 MDHEN, CDR2 SYDVKM. V lost 3 bases, J lost 7 bases, and 17 bases lay in between.